Each of the 14 T cell receptor beta chains below was sequenced from the same sample in a study of T-cell reconstitution after alpha-beta-depleted transplantation in children. The TCRbeta library incorporated unique molecular identifiers. MiXCR was run by TCRdb on the PCR reads, yielding one entry per CDR3 protein. The data contain 330,000 or so distinct CDR3 sequences, about a tenth of them singletons. The sample in question was PBMCs from the stem cell graft donor, obtained from the stem cell graft. All receptors derive from a human donor who donated a stem cell graft to a child with acute lymphoblastic leukemia.

This clonotype was counted between two and nine times. The chain couples TRBV7-2 to TRBJ2-7; D possibly corresponds to TRBD2 (5 bases). The CDR3 has 13 residues. Germline CDR1 is SGHTA and CDR2 is FQGNSA. Trimming left V 6 bases short and J 4 bases short, with 13 bases between. This CDR3 is CASRQRWEYEQYF. The DNA for the CDR3 is TGTGCCAGCAGGCAGAGGTGGGAGTACGAGCAGTACTTC.

DNA of the CDR3: TGTGCCAGCAGCAAAGGACTAGCGGGAGGAGTTGAGCAGTTCTTC. Translation: CASSKGLAGGVEQFF. The rearrangement links TRBV3-1 to TRBJ2-1; 14 bases are shared with TRBD2. CDR3 length equals 15 residues. V was pared by 5 bases and J by 9 bases, with 6 bases of the junction left unmatched. Germline assignment: CDR1 LGHDT and CDR2 YNNKEL (reference sequence).

This clonotype has a handful of counts. CDR3 region: CSAIPRGRVNEKLFF. The DNA of the CDR3 is TGCAGTGCTATCCCCAGGGGGCGCGTTAATGAAAAACTGTTTTTT. V and J are TRBV20-1 and TRBJ1-4; 8 bases line up with TRBD1. Germline CDR1 and CDR2: DFQATT and SNEGSKA (reference sequence). V shed 4 bases, J shed 4 bases, and the junction held 8 bases outside the gene matches. This CDR3 region has 15 residues.

V gene TRBV7-9 combines with J gene TRBJ2-5, with D perhaps being TRBD1 or TRBD2 (5 bases each). The CDR3 has 14 residues. V was cut by 5 bases and J by 4 bases, with 14 bases left in between. Germline lookup yields CDR1 SEHNR and CDR2 FQNEAQ (reference sequence). CDR3 sequence reads: CASSPGTAGETQYF. In DNA, the CDR3 is TGTGCCAGCAGCCCCGGGACGGCGGGAGAGACCCAGTACTTC. Supplemented by reference TRBV7-9 and TRBJ2-5, the full variable domain reads DTGVSQNPRHKITKRGQNVTFRCDPISEHNRLYWYRQTLGQGPEFLTYFQNEAQLEKSRLLSDRFSAERPKGSFSTLEIQRTEQGDSAMYLCASSPGTAGETQYFGPGTRLLVL.

The chain couples TRBV6-1 to TRBJ2-7; D possibly corresponds to TRBD2 (5 bases). The CDR3 loop spans 15 amino acids. Germline V gives CDR1 MNHNS, CDR2 SASEGT. Trimming took 3 bases from V and 6 from J, leaving 18 bases between them. The CDR3 DNA reads TGTGCCAGCAGTGATCTGCTAGCTCCGTTTCTCGAGCAGTACTTC. Amino acids: CASSDLLAPFLEQYF.

This clonotype came up a few times. The chain couples TRBV7-9 to TRBJ2-7; 7 nucleotides match TRBD2. This CDR3 is 14 amino acids long. V trimming: 1 base; J trimming: 8 bases; junction bases outside the gene matches: 8. The germline gives CDR1 SEHNR, CDR2 FQNEAQ (reference sequence). The CDR3: CASSLGGGEGQQYF. As DNA, the CDR3 is TGTGCCAGCAGCTTAGGGGGTGGGGAGGGACAGCAGTACTTC.

This chain uses TRBV6-2 or TRBV6-3 with TRBJ2-3; maybe TRBD1 (5 bases). The CDR3 covers 13 residues. V lost 6 bases and J lost 3, with 10 bases in between. Looked up from germline, CDR1 is MNHEY and CDR2 is SVGEGT. The CDR3 DNA reads as TGTGCCAGCAGCCAACAGGTGACAGATACGCAGTATTTT. Translating gives CASSQQVTDTQYF.

This clonotype was found many times. The V call is TRBV5-1, the J call TRBJ1-4, with D unclear. Germline loops: CDR1 SGHRS, CDR2 YFSETQ. Trimming left V 0 bases short and J 8 bases short, with 5 bases between. The CDR3 extends over 12 amino acids. This CDR3 reads CASSLGREKLFF. CDR3 nucleotides: TGCGCCAGCAGCTTGGGGAGAGAAAAACTGTTTTTT.

The chain combines TRBV20-1 with TRBJ2-3; no clear D. The V gene lost 0 bases and the J gene lost 5 bases, with 18 bases spanning the gap. The germline gives CDR1 DFQATT, CDR2 SNEGSKA (reference sequence). The CDR3 consists of 16 residues. In DNA form, the CDR3 reads TGCAGTGCTAGAGATGTCGACACCGACCACTTAGATACGCAGTATTTT. Protein: CSARDVDTDHLDTQYF.

The table lists this clonotype with many counts. The gene calls are TRBV27 and TRBJ2-5; 9 bases agree with TRBD1. Trimming at V came to 6 bases and at J to 2 bases, leaving 4 bases not matched to a gene. CDR1 and CDR2 from the germline V gene are MNHEY and SMNVEV (reference sequence). The CDR3 contains 14 residues. In DNA, the CDR3 is TGTGCCAGCAGCAGGGACAGGGCTCAAGAGACCCAGTACTTC. Translation: CASSRDRAQETQYF.

This clonotype showed up just a few times. This rearrangement joins TRBV5-1 to TRBJ1-5; a possible D gene is TRBD1 (6 bases). The length of the CDR3 is 14 residues. Looked up from germline, CDR1 is SGHRS and CDR2 is YFSETQ. The ends were cut back, 4 bases at V and 7 bases at J, with 15 bases in the middle. Written as DNA, the CDR3 is TGCGCCAGCAGCCGGACAGTGGGGGGCCAGCCCCAGCATTTT. This encodes CASSRTVGGQPQHF. The full variable domain, rest sourced from reference TRBV5-1 and TRBJ1-5, is KAGVTQTPRYLIKTRGQQVTLSCSPISGHRSVSWYQQTPGQGLQFLFEYFSETQRNKGNFPGRFSGRQFSNSRSEMNVSTLELGDSALYLCASSRTVGGQPQHFGDGTRLSIL.

This clonotype has a handful of counts. The chain joins TRBV12-3 or TRBV12-4 to TRBJ2-2; 7 bases align to TRBD2. The trim removed 3 bases at V and 6 bases at J, leaving 4 bases unmatched. The CDR3 sequence is 14 residues long. CDR3 residues: CASSFVGRAGELFF. The CDR3, as DNA: TGTGCCAGCAGTTTCGTGGGGAGGGCCGGGGAGCTGTTTTTT.

The gene calls are TRBV4-1 and TRBJ2-7, with 10 bases matching TRBD2. The CDR3 is 15 amino acids. With V trimmed by 4 bases and J by 4 bases, 7 bases remained unmatched. Germline lookup yields CDR1 MGHRA and CDR2 YSYEKL. Written as DNA, the CDR3 is TGCGCCAGCAGCCTCATCAGCGGGAGGGATTACGAGCAGTACTTC. This gives the protein CASSLISGRDYEQYF.

This clonotype was seen a few times. This sequence joins TRBV5-1 and TRBJ1-1, with 12 bases aligning to TRBD1. Germline V gives CDR1 SGHRS, CDR2 YFSETQ. The CDR3 consists of 16 residues. The trim removed 3 bases at V and 0 bases at J, leaving 3 bases unmatched. Here the CDR3 DNA reads TGCGCCAGCAGCTGGGGACAGGGGGCTTTGAACACTGAAGCTTTCTTT. Protein sequence: CASSWGQGALNTEAFF.